This T cell receptor (beta chain) emerged from a study of OX40 agonist ivuxolimab in advanced cancers. Across the whole study: Mean age around 60 years, range about 20 to 79; just over 80% male. Study results and limitations: Among T cells, CD8+ cells averaged more expanded clones than CD4+ cells.

At cycle 4 day 1, cycle 7 day 1, and baseline, blood was sampled. Comments on this clone: Its antigen is unidentified.

Using immunoSEQ multiplex PCR, the repertoire was profiled, and TCRdb retains in-frame clones only, with some absent. Here the sample spans about 67,000 clones, approximately 89% being singletons. There are 14 residues in the CDR3. Per the germline V gene, CDR1 is MNHEY and CDR2 is SVGAGI. Trimming removed 0 bases at V and 4 bases at J, with 9 bases between. The chain couples TRBV6-5 to TRBJ2-5; a possible D gene is TRBD2 (5 bases). The sequences come from CD4+ or CD8+ T cells sorted from blood, collected in a trial of the OX40 agonist ivuxolimab. The source is an adult with an advanced solid tumor such as melanoma, head and neck, liver or kidney cancer. The CDR3 DNA sequence: TGTGCCAGCAGTTACTCCGGGGTCCGAGAGACCCAGTACTTC. Encoded protein: CASSYSGVRETQYF.